The 13 T cell receptor beta chains in this list originate from one sample, sequenced in a study of Ad26.COV2.S vaccination and SARS-CoV-2 variants. Clones were read by immunoSEQ multiplex PCR, and TCRdb kept only the in-frame ones, dropping some. The sample lists about 680,000 clones; about 89% were seen once. Treatment of the sample: some 20 received Ad26.COV2.S at low or high dose, single or two shots; 5 received placebo; per-sample allocation not given. Material that was analyzed had been drawn on day 63 after the first vaccine or placebo injection. The starting material was peripheral blood, obtained in a trial of Ad26.COV2.S vaccine versus placebo. These TCRs come from a person between 18 and 60 years old who received the Ad26.COV2.S COVID-19 vaccine or a placebo.

V usage is TRBV11-2 and J usage is TRBJ2-3; D might be TRBD1 or TRBD2, each matching 6 bases. This CDR3 region has 15 residues. V lost 5 bases to trimming and J lost 2 bases, with 14 bases between them. CDR1 is SGHAT, CDR2 FQNNGV, per germline. The CDR3, as DNA: TGTGCCAGCAGCCTCGGAGGGGGTTTCACAGATACGCAGTATTTT. It translates to CASSLGGGFTDTQYF.

The V and J genes are TRBV7-2 and TRBJ1-1; D might be TRBD1 (5 bases). Germline loops: CDR1 SGHTA, CDR2 FQGNSA. The V end lost 3 bases, the J end lost 4 bases, and 15 bases lay between the germline ends. CDR3 size: 15 residues. The CDR3 sequence: CASSFSQGGGTEAFF. CDR3 bases: TGTGCCAGCAGCTTTTCTCAGGGTGGGGGCACTGAAGCTTTCTTT.

The chain couples TRBV19 to TRBJ2-5, with a possible D match to TRBD2 (6 bases). This CDR3 region has 14 residues. V shed 5 bases and J shed 1 base, with 11 bases lying between them. The germline gives CDR1 LNHDA, CDR2 SQIVND (reference sequence). DNA for the CDR3: TGTGCCAGTAGTCCAGGGAGGACCCAAGAGACCCAGTACTTC. Protein product: CASSPGRTQETQYF. The full variable domain, in which reference TRBV19 and TRBJ2-5 provide the parts outside the CDR3, is DGGITQSPKYLFRKEGQNVTLSCEQNLNHDAMYWYRQDPGQGLRLIYYSQIVNDFQKGDIAEGYSVSREKKESFPLTVTSAQKNPTAFYLCASSPGRTQETQYFGPGTRLLVL.

This chain joins TRBV5-4 and TRBJ2-7, with D perhaps matching TRBD2 (6 bases). Germline V gene sequence: CDR1 SGHNT, CDR2 YYREEE (reference sequence). Deletions cut 0 bases from V and 7 bases from J, with 17 bases between. The CDR3 loop spans 15 amino acids. The CDR3 reads CASSLGAGTLKEQYF. The DNA of the CDR3 is TGTGCCAGCAGCTTGGGGGCCGGGACTCTGAAGGAGCAGTACTTC.

CDR3 DNA sequence: TGTGCCAGCAGCTTGGCCCCTGGAATCGGATACGAGCAGTACTTC. Translating it yields CASSLAPGIGYEQYF. The chain is built from TRBV5-6 and TRBJ2-7; the D is unclear. The V and J ends lost 0 bases and 4 bases respectively, with 14 bases between them. The germline V gene has CDR1 SGHDT and CDR2 YYEEEE. The CDR3 consists of 15 residues.

The CDR3 sequence is CASRPTVQGASGANVLTF. The CDR3 nucleotides are TGCGCCAGCAGGCCCACGGTACAGGGGGCTTCTGGGGCCAACGTCCTGACTTTC. The chain couples TRBV4-3 to TRBJ2-6, with TRBD1 identical over 9 bases. The CDR3 runs to 18 residues. J lost 1 base, V lost 6 bases, and 10 bases had no gene match. Germline loops: CDR1 LGHNA, CDR2 YSLEER.

The V gene is TRBV19, the J gene TRBJ1-1; 10 bases are a match to TRBD1. The length of the CDR3 is 16 residues. J lost 11 bases, V lost 3 bases, and 15 bases had no gene match. In germline, CDR1 is LNHDA, CDR2 SQIVND (reference sequence). This CDR3 reads CASSIPDRGSLKFAFF. As DNA, the CDR3 is TGTGCCAGTAGTATCCCGGACAGGGGGTCCCTGAAGTTCGCTTTCTTT. The variable domain in full, with the rest retrieved from reference TRBV19 and TRBJ1-1, is DGGITQSPKYLFRKEGQNVTLSCEQNLNHDAMYWYRQDPGQGLRLIYYSQIVNDFQKGDIAEGYSVSREKKESFPLTVTSAQKNPTAFYLCASSIPDRGSLKFAFFGQGTRLTVV.

The chain has TRBV2 and TRBJ1-1; possibly TRBD1 for D (6 bases). The V end was cut by 5 bases, the J end by 5 bases, with 12 bases between. CDR1 and CDR2 (germline): SNHLY, FYNNEI. The CDR3 spans 13 residues. CDR3 DNA sequence: TGTGCCAGCAGTATTCAGGGGACAACTGAAGCTTTCTTT. This sequence encodes CASSIQGTTEAFF.

Regarding this clone: The sample carries other DNA sequences with the same CDR3. The CDR3 is CASSLLGGYTF. The CDR3 DNA sequence: TGTGCCAGCAGCCTTTTGGGTGGCTACACCTTC. The rearrangement uses TRBV5-4 and TRBJ1-2, with D unresolved. The germline CDR1 and CDR2 sequences are SGHNT and YYREEE (reference sequence). V lost 4 bases to trimming and J lost 7 bases, with 8 bases between them. CDR3 length: 11 amino acids.

The chain is built from TRBV4-3 and TRBJ2-1; TRBD2 matches 7 bases. V shed 0 bases and J 8 bases; nucleotides not matched to a gene: 7. Germline CDR1 is LGHNA and CDR2 is YSLEER. This CDR3 comprises 15 residues. The CDR3 loop is CASSQDASGADEQFF. Here the CDR3 DNA reads TGCGCCAGCAGCCAAGATGCCAGCGGGGCGGATGAGCAGTTCTTC.

This sequence joins TRBV7-8 and TRBJ1-1; D is unresolved. The CDR3 covers 13 residues. CDR1 is SGHVS, CDR2 FQNEAQ, per germline. The V end was cut by 4 bases, the J end by 7 bases, with 13 bases between. CDR3 nucleotides: TGTGCCAGCAGCTCGCATGAGGTTGGTGAAGCTTTCTTT. As protein: CASSSHEVGEAFF. The whole variable domain, filled in from reference TRBV7-8 and TRBJ1-1, reads GAGVSQSPRYKVAKRGQDVALRCDPISGHVSLFWYQQALGQGPEFLTYFQNEAQLDKSGLPSDRFFAERPEGSVSTLKIQRTQQEDSAVYLCASSSHEVGEAFFGQGTRLTVV.

This chain connects TRBV4-2 to TRBJ1-4, with 7 bases fitting TRBD1. Losses at the gene ends were 1 base for V and 4 bases for J; bases not matched to a gene: 6. CDR1 is LGHNA and CDR2 is YNFKEQ in the germline V gene. The CDR3 runs to 16 residues. CDR3 loop: CASSQAGQVYNEKLFF. The CDR3 nucleotides read TGTGCCAGCAGCCAAGCTGGACAGGTGTATAATGAAAAACTGTTTTTT.

V and J are TRBV30 and TRBJ2-7; TRBD2 matches 7 bases. The CDR3 loop spans 12 amino acids. Germline V CDR1 and CDR2: GTSNPN, SVGIG (reference sequence). The trim removed 1 base at V and 5 bases at J, leaving 2 bases unmatched. The CDR3 DNA is TGTGCCTGGAGTGGACTAGCCGACGAGCAGTACTTC. It yields the protein CAWSGLADEQYF.